This T cell receptor beta chain originates from a study of human T cells and chemical hapten exposure. Documented time point: patch test 3, about 24 weeks after DPC sensitization. The treatment is: therapeutic diphenylcyclopropenone sensitization with weekly scalp DPC. TCRdb reprocessed the RACE reads with MiXCR, giving one entry per CDR3 protein. The profile shows approximately 50,000 distinct CDR3 sequences, roughly 9.5% of them singletons. Losses at the gene ends were 3 bases for V and 8 bases for J; bases not matched to a gene: 10. The germline V gene encodes CDR1 MGHDK and CDR2 SYGVNS. The CDR3 contains 16 residues.

The receptor comes from a woman aged 40-49 years with alopecia areata. Some clones in this sample may be carry-over from other donors' samples. This specimen was whole blood, taken in connection with sensitization to the hapten diphenylcyclopropenone (DPC). The chain has TRBV25-1 and TRBJ2-3, with 11 bases lining up with TRBD1. The chain's CDR3 is CASSDWDRGATRTQYF. CDR3 DNA sequence: TGTGCCAGCAGTGATTGGGACAGGGGGGCAACCCGTACGCAGTATTTT.